This T cell receptor (beta chain) appears in the sequencing data of a study of cytomegalovirus exposure and HLA in healthy donors. Looking at the study overall: Prior work identified some 120 million unique TCR beta sequences in approximately 200 million T cells.

The PCR made use of 60 Vbeta and 13 Jbeta primers. Profiled with immunoSEQ multiplex PCR; TCRdb holds only in-frame clones, not every one. The sample yields approximately 180,000 clones, about 80% seen once. This clone has only a few counts. Antigen unknown. Regarding the study as a whole: Owing to their indistinguishability, certain V segments, notably TRBV6-2 and TRBV6-3, were excluded. Segments of the TCR beta V type were, in most cases, productive about 90% or about 30% of the time in an earlier analysis. There were some public TCRs occurring in many donors, but most TCR sequences were rare.

The CDR3 runs to 14 residues. Germline CDR1 reads SNHLY; CDR2 reads FYNNEI. J lost 1 base, V lost 4 bases, and 3 bases had no gene match. The sequenced sample consisted of PBMCs. The clonotype comes from a young man in good health and CMV-seropositive. V gene TRBV2 combines with J gene TRBJ2-7, with 8 bases lining up with TRBD1. This CDR3 is CASSARTGSYEQYF. CDR3 DNA: TGTGCCAGCAGTGCCAGGACAGGGTCCTACGAGCAGTACTTC.